This T cell receptor beta chain was captured by sequencing in a study of T cells in Graves' hyperthyroidism and ophthalmopathy. Findings and caveats of the study: Clonotypes that were expanded in thyroid above 0.001 mostly appeared in blood too. Ophthalmopathy was told apart from stable hyperthyroidism by a 13 V-J model.

J lost 7 bases, V lost 5 bases, and 9 bases had no gene match. Germline CDR1 is SEHNR and CDR2 is FQNEAQ (reference sequence). The CDR3 runs 15 residues. This clonotype was recorded many times. Antigen unknown. The TCR beta CDR3 regions underwent amplification using RNA transcripts as the source. TCR CDR3 underwent first-round RT-PCR with the HTBI primer set. TCRdb reprocessed the multiplex PCR reads with MiXCR, giving one entry per CDR3 protein. This sample yields 300,000 to 400,000 distinct CDR3 sequences, of which approximately 14% are seen a single time; about 10% belongs to the top ten. V is TRBV7-9 and J is TRBJ2-7; TRBD2 matches at 12 bases. The receptor was derived from a woman aged 60-70 years with Graves' hyperthyroidism. The source material was blood. The CDR3 sequence: CASSDGLAGNREQYF. Here the CDR3 DNA reads TGTGCCAGCAGCGACGGACTAGCGGGGAATCGGGAGCAGTACTTC.